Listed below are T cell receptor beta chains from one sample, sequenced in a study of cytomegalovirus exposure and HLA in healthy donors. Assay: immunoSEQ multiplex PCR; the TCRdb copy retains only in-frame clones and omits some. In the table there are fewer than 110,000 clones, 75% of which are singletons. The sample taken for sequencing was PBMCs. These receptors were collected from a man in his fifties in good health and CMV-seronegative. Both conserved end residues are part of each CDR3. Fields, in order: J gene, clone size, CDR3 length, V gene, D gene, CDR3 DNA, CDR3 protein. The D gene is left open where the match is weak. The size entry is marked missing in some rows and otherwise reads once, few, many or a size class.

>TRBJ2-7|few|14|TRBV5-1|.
TGCGCCAGCAGCACCACAGGTAGCTCCTACGAGCAGTACTTC
CASSTTGSSYEQYF
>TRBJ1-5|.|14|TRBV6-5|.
TGTGCCAGCACGCGCGGGGTTGGCAATCAGCCCCAGCATTTT
CASTRGVGNQPQHF
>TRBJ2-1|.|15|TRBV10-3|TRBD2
TGTGCCATCAGTGAGTCGACTAGCGGGAGGCCCGAGCAGTTCTTC
CAISESTSGRPEQFF
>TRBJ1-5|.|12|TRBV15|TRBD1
TGTGCCACCAGCATACAGGGGGGGCCCCAGCATTTT
CATSIQGGPQHF
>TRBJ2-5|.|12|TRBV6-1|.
TGTGCCAGCACTGCAGGCAGAGAGACCCAGTACTTC
CASTAGRETQYF
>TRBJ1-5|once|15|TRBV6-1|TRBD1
TGTGCCAGCAGCTCCGACAGGGGACGCAATCAGCCCCAGCATTTT
CASSSDRGRNQPQHF
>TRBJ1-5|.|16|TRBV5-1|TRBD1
TGCGCCAGCAGCTTGGATGGTCAGGGGGCAGGTCAGCCCCAGCATTTT
CASSLDGQGAGQPQHF
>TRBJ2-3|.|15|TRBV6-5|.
TGTGCCAGCAGTTTCCAGGGGATTCTCACAGATACGCAGTATTTT
CASSFQGILTDTQYF
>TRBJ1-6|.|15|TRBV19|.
TGTGCCAGTAGTCCGGGCTACGGGGGTAATTCACCCCTCCACTTT
CASSPGYGGNSPLHF
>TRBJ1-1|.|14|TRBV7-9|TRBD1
TGTGCCAGCAGCCAACAGGGGGCCAGCACTGAAGCTTTCTTT
CASSQQGASTEAFF
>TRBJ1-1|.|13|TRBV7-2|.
TGTGCCAGCAGCTTAAGTCACGGGCAGGGCGCTTTCTTT
CASSLSHGQGAFF
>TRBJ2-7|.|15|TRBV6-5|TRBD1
TGTGCCAGCAGTTACGGGAGACAGGGCAGCCGCGAGCAGTACTTC
CASSYGRQGSREQYF
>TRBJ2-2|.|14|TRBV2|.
TGTGCCAGCAGTGACCGATGGGGCCGCGGGGAGCTGTTTTTT
CASSDRWGRGELFF
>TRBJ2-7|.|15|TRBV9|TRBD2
TGTGCCAGCAGCGTAACTAGCGGGACCTCCTACGAGCAGTACTTC
CASSVTSGTSYEQYF
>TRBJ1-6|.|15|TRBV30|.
TGTGCCTGGAGCCGCGGGGGTCCTTATAATTCACCCCTCCACTTT
CAWSRGGPYNSPLHF
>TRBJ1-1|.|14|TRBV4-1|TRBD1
TGCGCCAGCAGCCAACGGACAGGGAACACTGAAGCTTTCTTT
CASSQRTGNTEAFF
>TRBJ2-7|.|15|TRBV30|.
TGTGCCTGGAGTGTAGTCCAGGATAGCTCCTACGAGCAGTACTTC
CAWSVVQDSSYEQYF
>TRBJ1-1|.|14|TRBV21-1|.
TGTGCCAGCAGCACCCAAAGGGGGAACACTGAAGCTTTCTTT
CASSTQRGNTEAFF
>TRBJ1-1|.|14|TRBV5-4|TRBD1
TGTGCCAGCAGCCACCGGGACAGGGTGTCTGAAGCTTTCTTT
CASSHRDRVSEAFF
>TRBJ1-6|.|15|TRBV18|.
TGTGCCAGCTCACAACAGGCCAACTATGATTCACCCCTCCACTTT
CASSQQANYDSPLHF
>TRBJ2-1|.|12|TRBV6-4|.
TGTGCCAGCAGAAGTCAGGGGAATGAGCAGTTCTTC
CASRSQGNEQFF
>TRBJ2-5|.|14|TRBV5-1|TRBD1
TGCGCCAGCAGCTCTGGACAGGGGGCAAAGACCCAGTACTTC
CASSSGQGAKTQYF
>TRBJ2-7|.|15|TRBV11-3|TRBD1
TGTGCCAGCAGCTCGCGACAGGGAGAACTAAACGAGCAGTACTTC
CASSSRQGELNEQYF
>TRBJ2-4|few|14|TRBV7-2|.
TGTGCCAGCAGCTCTGGAGGGGGCTTCGATCACGAGTACTTC
CASSSGGGFDHEYF
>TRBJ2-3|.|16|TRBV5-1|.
TGCGCCAGCAGCTTGGACGGCGCGGCCGATGTAGATACGCAGTATTTT
CASSLDGAADVDTQYF
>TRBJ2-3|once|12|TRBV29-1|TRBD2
TGCAGCTTGACTAGCGTTAGGGATACGCAGTATTTT
CSLTSVRDTQYF
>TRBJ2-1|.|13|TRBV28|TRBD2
TGTGCCACTGAGACTAGCGATGACAATGAGCAGTTCTTC
CATETSDDNEQFF
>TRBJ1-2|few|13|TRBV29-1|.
TGCAGCGTTCGCCCTGCGGAGGACTATGGCTACACCTTC
CSVRPAEDYGYTF
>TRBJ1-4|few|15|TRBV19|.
TGTGCCAGTAGTATAGAAACTTACTCGAATGAAAAACTGTTTTTT
CASSIETYSNEKLFF
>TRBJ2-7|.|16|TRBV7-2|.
TGTGCCAGCAGCTCAAAGGGCGGGGTGAGCTCCTACGAGCAGTACTTC
CASSSKGGVSSYEQYF
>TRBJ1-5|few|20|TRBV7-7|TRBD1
TGTGCTAGCAGCCCCAGCCTCCGGGGACAGGGTAAATATAGCAATCAGCCCCAGCATTTT
CASSPSLRGQGKYSNQPQHF
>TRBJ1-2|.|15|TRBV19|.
TGTGCCAGTAGTATAGCCACGGGAGGGGACTATGGCTACACCTTC
CASSIATGGDYGYTF
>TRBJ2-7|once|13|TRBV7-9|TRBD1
TGTGCCAGCAGCTTCGACAGGGAAGACGAGCAGTACTTC
CASSFDREDEQYF
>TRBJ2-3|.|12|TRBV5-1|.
TGCGCCAGCAGCTTATACACAGATACGCAGTATTTT
CASSLYTDTQYF
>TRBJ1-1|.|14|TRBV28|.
TGTGCCAGCAGTTTACCCGGAGGGCACACTGAAGCTTTCTTT
CASSLPGGHTEAFF
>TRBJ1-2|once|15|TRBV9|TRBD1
TGTGCCAGCAGCGGGGGACAGGGATATAGGGATGGCTACACCTTC
CASSGGQGYRDGYTF
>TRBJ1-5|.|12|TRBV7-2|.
TGTGCCAGCAGCTTCCCGGATCAGCCCCAGCATTTT
CASSFPDQPQHF
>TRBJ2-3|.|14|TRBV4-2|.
TGTGCCAGCAGCCAAGATGTGAGAACAGATACGCAGTATTTT
CASSQDVRTDTQYF
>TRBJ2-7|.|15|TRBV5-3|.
TGTGCCAGAAGCTCAAGGGCAGGGTGGCCCTACGAGCAGTACTTC
CARSSRAGWPYEQYF
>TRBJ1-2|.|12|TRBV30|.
TGTGCCTGGAGTGTACGGGGGTATGGCTACACCTTC
CAWSVRGYGYTF
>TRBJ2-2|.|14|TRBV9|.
TGTGCCAGCAGCGAAAGCGGGTCCACCGGGGAGCTGTTTTTT
CASSESGSTGELFF
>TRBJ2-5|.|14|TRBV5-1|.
TGCGCCAGCAGCCCTTCCGGGGGTCAAGAGACCCAGTACTTC
CASSPSGGQETQYF
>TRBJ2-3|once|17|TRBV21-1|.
TGTGCCAGCAGCCGACTAGCGGGATTAGGTCGCACAGATACGCAGTATTTT
CASSRLAGLGRTDTQYF
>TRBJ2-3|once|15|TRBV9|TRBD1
TGTGCCAGCAGCGCAAACAAGAACAGGGGGGATACGCAGTATTTT
CASSANKNRGDTQYF
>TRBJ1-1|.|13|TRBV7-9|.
TGTGCCAGCAGCTTAGCCCTTCGGACTGAAGCTTTCTTT
CASSLALRTEAFF
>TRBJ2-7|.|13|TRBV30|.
TGTGCCTGGAATTTGCAGGGGAACTACGAGCAGTACTTC
CAWNLQGNYEQYF
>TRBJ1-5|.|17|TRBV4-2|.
TGTGCCAGCAGCCAAGATTCCCGGGGGGCCCTCAATCAGCCCCAGCATTTT
CASSQDSRGALNQPQHF
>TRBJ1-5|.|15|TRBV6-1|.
TGTGCCAGCAGCTACGGGGGGAATAGCAATCAGCCCCAGCATTTT
CASSYGGNSNQPQHF
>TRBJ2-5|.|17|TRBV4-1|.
TGCGCCAGCAGCCAAGATGGGGACTCCAGGAGGAGGGAGACCCAGTACTTC
CASSQDGDSRRRETQYF
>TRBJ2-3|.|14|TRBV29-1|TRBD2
TGCAGCGTTGCCCCGGGAGCGGGGGGGGATACGCAGTATTTT
CSVAPGAGGDTQYF
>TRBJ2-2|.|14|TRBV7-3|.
TGTGCCAGCAGCTTGAGGGGGTACACCGGGGAGCTGTTTTTT
CASSLRGYTGELFF
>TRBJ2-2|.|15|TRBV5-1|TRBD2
TGCGCCAGCAGCTTTAGCGGGTTTGGCACCGGGGAGCTGTTTTTT
CASSFSGFGTGELFF